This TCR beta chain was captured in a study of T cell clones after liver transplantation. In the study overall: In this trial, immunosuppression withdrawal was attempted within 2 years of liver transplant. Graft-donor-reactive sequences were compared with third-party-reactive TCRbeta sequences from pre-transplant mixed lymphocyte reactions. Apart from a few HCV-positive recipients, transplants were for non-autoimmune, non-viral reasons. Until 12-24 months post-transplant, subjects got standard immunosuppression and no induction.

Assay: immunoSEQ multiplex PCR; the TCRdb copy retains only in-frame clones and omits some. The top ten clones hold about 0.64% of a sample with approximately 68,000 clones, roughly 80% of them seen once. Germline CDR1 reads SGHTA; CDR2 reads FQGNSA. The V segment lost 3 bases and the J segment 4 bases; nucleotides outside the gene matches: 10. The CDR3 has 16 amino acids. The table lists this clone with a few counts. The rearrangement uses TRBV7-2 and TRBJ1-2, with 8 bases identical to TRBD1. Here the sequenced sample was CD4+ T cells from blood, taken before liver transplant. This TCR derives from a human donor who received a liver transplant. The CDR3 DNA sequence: TGTGCCAGCAGCTTTGACGGACCAGGGGGCGCCTATGGCTACACCTTC. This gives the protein CASSFDGPGGAYGYTF.